What follows is one TCR beta chain and its context. Sequenced by immunoSEQ multiplex PCR; TCRdb stores in-frame clones only, minus some. The sample holds tens of thousands of clones, about 90% seen once. This entry comes from a study of blood T cell repertoires in COVID-19. Study summary: PBMCs, B-cell-depleted T cells, or T cells provided the cDNA or gDNA that made up the material.

Material: peripheral blood. The receptor was derived from a woman older than 75 in a cohort sampled during active or convalescent COVID-19.

As DNA, the CDR3 is TGTGCCACCAGTGCCTTGAGTGGGAGGGTGTACTTC. Amino acid sequence: CATSALSGRVYF. The chain carries TRBV24-1 and TRBJ2-7; 7 bases line up with TRBD2. Germline V lookup: CDR1 KGHDR, CDR2 SFDVKD. The ends lost 5 bases at V and 12 bases at J; junction bases unmatched: 9. This CDR3 is 12 amino acids long.